This TCR beta chain is from a study of beta chain features in type 1 diabetes. Sorting with CD45RO/CCR7/CD25/CD127/CD95/CD27 yielded naive, central memory, regulatory and stem-like memory CD4+ cells. In all sorted populations, purity surpassed 98%. The table lists this clone with a few counts. Expressed TCRB transcripts were sequenced because the entire RNA isolate underwent reverse transcription. The assay was immunoSEQ multiplex PCR, and TCRdb's table has in-frame clones only and misses some. The sample lists 130,000 to 150,000 clones; under 60% were seen once. This TCR derives from a man between 18 and 29 years old in good health. The sequenced sample was Tregs from blood.

For the CDR3, the DNA is TGCGCCAGCAGCCAGGAGCCAACAGATACGCAGTATTTT. It translates to CASSQEPTDTQYF. The V call is TRBV4-3, the J call TRBJ2-3; no clear D gene. Trimming stripped 3 bases from V and 3 bases from J, with 7 bases between. Germline loops: CDR1 LGHNA, CDR2 YSLEER. The CDR3 spans 13 residues.